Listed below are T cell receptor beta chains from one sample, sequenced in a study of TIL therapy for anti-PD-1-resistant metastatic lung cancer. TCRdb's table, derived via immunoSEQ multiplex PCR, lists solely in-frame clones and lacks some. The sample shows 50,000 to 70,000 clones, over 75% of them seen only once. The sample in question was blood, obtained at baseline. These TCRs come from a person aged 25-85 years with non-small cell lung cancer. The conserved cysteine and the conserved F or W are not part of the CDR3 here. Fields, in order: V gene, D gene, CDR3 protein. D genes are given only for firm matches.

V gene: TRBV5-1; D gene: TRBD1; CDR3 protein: ASSLRDSGQETQY
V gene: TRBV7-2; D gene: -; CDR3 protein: ASSSQGSNEKLF
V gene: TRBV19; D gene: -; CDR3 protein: ASRGVRIGELF
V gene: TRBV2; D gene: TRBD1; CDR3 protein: ASDRGRTVNGYT
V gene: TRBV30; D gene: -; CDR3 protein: AWSAGILPGYGYT
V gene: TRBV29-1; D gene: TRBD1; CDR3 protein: SVEDRGRSGANVLT
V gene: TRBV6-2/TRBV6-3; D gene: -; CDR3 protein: ASSWTVNYEQY
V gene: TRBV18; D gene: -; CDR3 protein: ASSPDLGDEKLF
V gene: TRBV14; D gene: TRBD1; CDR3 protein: ASSPFGTGSGETQY
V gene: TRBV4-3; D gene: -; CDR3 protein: ASSQWMSGNQPQH
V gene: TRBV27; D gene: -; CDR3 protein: ASSQAVGTDTQY
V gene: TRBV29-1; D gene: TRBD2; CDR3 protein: SLGNGGIHSYNEQF
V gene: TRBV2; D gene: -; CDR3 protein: ASSEVVETQY
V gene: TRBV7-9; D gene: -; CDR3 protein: ASSLREDANSPLH
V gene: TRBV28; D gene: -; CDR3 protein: ASSLNRAWSGYT
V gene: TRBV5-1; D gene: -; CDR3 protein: ASSWGDGGFRHEQY
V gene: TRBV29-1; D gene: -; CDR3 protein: SVDSVLNTGELF
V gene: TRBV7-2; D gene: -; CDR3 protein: ASSVWGNTEAF
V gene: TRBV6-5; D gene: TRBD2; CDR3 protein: ASRGGGSAYEQY
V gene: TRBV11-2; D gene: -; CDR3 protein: ASSLGGPYEQY
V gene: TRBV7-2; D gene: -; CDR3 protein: ASSPTQGAAYEQY
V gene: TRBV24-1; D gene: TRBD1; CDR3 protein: ATSEAGTGDDTQY
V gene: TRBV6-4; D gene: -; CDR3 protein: ASSGPPQNIQY
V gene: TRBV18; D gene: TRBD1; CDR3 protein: ASSRDREEI
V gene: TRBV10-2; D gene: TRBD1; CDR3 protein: ASSNLAGGTGELF
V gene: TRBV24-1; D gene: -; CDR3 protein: ATSDFVAGGAKRGRDEQF
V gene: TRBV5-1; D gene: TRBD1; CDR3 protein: ASSPLPQGMNTEAF
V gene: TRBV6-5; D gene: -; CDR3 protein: ASSYAGSNTDTQY
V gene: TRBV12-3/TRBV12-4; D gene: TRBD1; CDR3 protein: ASSWDRVDEQY
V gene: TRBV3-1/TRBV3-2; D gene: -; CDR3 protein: ASRSGIYEQY
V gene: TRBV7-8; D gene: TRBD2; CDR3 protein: ASSLRDGGRSTDTQY
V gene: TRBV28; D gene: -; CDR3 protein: ASNLGAALH
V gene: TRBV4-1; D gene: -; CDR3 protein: ASSQEGQGNTDTQY
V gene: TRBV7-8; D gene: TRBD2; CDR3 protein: ASSLGSGRAGDTQY
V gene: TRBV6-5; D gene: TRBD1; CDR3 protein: ASSYYGGQGNYGYT
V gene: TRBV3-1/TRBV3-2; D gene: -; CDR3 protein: ASSLGLEQF
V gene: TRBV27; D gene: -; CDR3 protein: ASSLRKTEAF
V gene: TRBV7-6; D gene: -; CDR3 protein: ASSYPVGGLDEQY
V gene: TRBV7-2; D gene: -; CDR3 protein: ASSLDAPGLDIQY
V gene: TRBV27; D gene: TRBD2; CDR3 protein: ASSLPGTSGRTQY
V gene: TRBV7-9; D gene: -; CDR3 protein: ASSPFGEKGEAF
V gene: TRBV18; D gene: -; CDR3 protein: ASSPPANSGNTIY